Below, one T cell receptor beta chain is given with its context. Study processing details: By means of reference gene primer amplification, nucleated cell counts were estimated. Method: immunoSEQ multiplex PCR; TCRdb's copy keeps in-frame clones and lacks some. The D gene and trimming were derived from the DNA, and the V and J assignments and clone size from that table. The table has a few hundred thousand clones, roughly 87% seen once; the top ten hold roughly 5.1%. CDR1 is SNHLY and CDR2 is FYNNEI in the germline V gene. V gave up 7 bases and J gave up 4 bases; unmatched junction bases: 9. This CDR3 region has 14 residues. In terms of age and location, participants ranged from roughly 18 to 100 years and lived in fewer than 30 US areas. Each recovered donor of Cohort 3 presented with two negative PCRs, clearance, or symptom resolution. This record belongs to a study of blood T cell repertoires in COVID-19.

This rearrangement joins TRBV2 to TRBJ1-2; 7 nucleotides agree with TRBD1. The sequencing sample was made of PBMCs or T cells enriched from blood (not recorded which). The receptor comes from a woman aged 45-59 years who had recovered from COVID-19. Written as DNA, the CDR3 is TGTGCCAGCATGGCCCAGGGGGTCGGCTATGGCTACACCTTC. It yields the protein CASMAQGVGYGYTF.